The 24 T cell receptor beta chains below were found in one sample sequenced in a study of shared clonotypes between healthy human individuals. The table came from immunoSEQ multiplex PCR; TCRdb's copy has only in-frame clones and leaves some out. Of more than 850,000 clones listed, approximately 78% are singletons. Sequencing input: memory CD4+ T cells from PBMCs. Sample subset: CD45RA-negative fraction. The receptors stem from a man aged 18 to 35 in good health. Some clones in this sample may be carry-over from other donors' samples.

V gene TRBV5-8 combines with J gene TRBJ2-2, with 12 bases that match TRBD2. V lost 4 bases, J lost 6 bases, and 4 bases stayed unmatched. Germline V lookup: CDR1 SGHTS, CDR2 YDEGEE. This CDR3 region has 15 residues. The CDR3 DNA sequence: TGTGCCAGCAGCCCTGGACTAGCGGGGTCCGGGGAGCTGTTTTTT. It specifies CASSPGLAGSGELFF.

The V and J genes are TRBV7-9 and TRBJ2-3; D ambiguous. Trimming cost V 3 bases and J 0 bases, with 7 bases left between them. The CDR3 has 14 amino acids. Germline V CDR1 and CDR2: SEHNR, FQNEAQ (reference sequence). CDR3 DNA sequence: TGTGCCAGCAGCTTTTCCACCAGCACAGATACGCAGTATTTT. It codes for CASSFSTSTDTQYF.

This clone showed up just a few times. The rearrangement uses TRBV14 and TRBJ2-7, with 11 bases aligning to TRBD1. Germline trimming cut 4 bases from V and 3 bases from J; bases unmatched to any gene: 5. Germline values: CDR1 SGHDN, CDR2 FVKESK. The CDR3 spans 15 residues. For the CDR3, the DNA is TGTGCCAGCAGCCCGTCGGGGACAGGGGGCTACGAGCAGTACTTC. Translation: CASSPSGTGGYEQYF.

This chain uses TRBV28 with TRBJ2-1; no reliable D call. V was clipped by 5 bases and J by 0 bases, with 14 bases between them. CDR3 length equals 16 residues. Germline assignment: CDR1 MDHEN and CDR2 SYDVKM. CDR3 amino acids: CASSRNGLSSYNEQFF. The CDR3 DNA reads as TGTGCCAGCAGTAGGAACGGTCTAAGCTCCTACAATGAGCAGTTCTTC. Using reference TRBV28 and TRBJ2-1 for the parts outside the CDR3, the full variable domain is DVKVTQSSRYLVKRTGEKVFLECVQDMDHENMFWYRQDPGLGLRLIYFSYDVKMKEKGDIPEGYSVSREKKERFSLILESASTNQTSMYLCASSRNGLSSYNEQFFGPGTRLTVL.

Turning to this clone: Other DNA sequences in the sample encode the same CDR3. The V and J genes are TRBV2 and TRBJ2-3, with no clear D. V was cut by 3 bases and J by 5 bases, with 9 bases left in between. This CDR3 is built from 13 residues. Looked up from germline, CDR1 is SNHLY and CDR2 is FYNNEI. As DNA, the CDR3 is TGTGCCAGCAGTGACAGGTCCGGAGATACGCAGTATTTT. Encoded protein: CASSDRSGDTQYF.

The CDR3 sequence is CASSPRAGAGEQFF. The DNA for the CDR3 is TGTGCCAGCAGCCCCAGGGCGGGAGCGGGTGAGCAGTTCTTC. The chain uses TRBV14 and TRBJ2-1; TRBD2 aligns across 7 bases. The length of the CDR3 is 14 residues. In germline, CDR1 is SGHDN, CDR2 FVKESK. J lost 9 bases, V lost 4 bases, and 9 bases had no gene match.

The CDR3 spells CASSLVRRVYEQYF. The CDR3 nucleotides read TGTGCCAGCAGCTTAGTGCGCAGGGTCTACGAGCAGTACTTC. The V and J genes are TRBV13 and TRBJ2-7; TRBD1 might be the D (5 bases). Germline V gene lookup returns CDR1 PRHDT and CDR2 FYEKMQ (reference sequence). Trimming stripped 1 base from V and 3 bases from J, with 10 bases between. The CDR3 runs 14 residues. The full variable domain, in which reference TRBV13 and TRBJ2-7 provide the parts outside the CDR3, is AAGVIQSPRHLIKEKRETATLKCYPIPRHDTVYWYQQGPGQDPQFLISFYEKMQSDKGSIPDRFSAQQFSDYHSELNMSSLELGDSALYFCASSLVRRVYEQYFGPGTRLTVT.

The CDR3 loop is CASSLTLAAQETQYF. CDR3 DNA sequence: TGTGCCAGCAGCTTAACGCTAGCAGCTCAAGAGACCCAGTACTTC. The chain combines TRBV7-9 with TRBJ2-5; perhaps TRBD2 as D (5 bases). Looked up from germline, CDR1 is SEHNR and CDR2 is FQNEAQ (reference sequence). CDR3 length: 15 residues. Trimming removed 2 bases at V and 2 bases at J, with 12 bases between.

For the CDR3, the DNA is TGCGCCAGCAGCTCACCCAACTATGGCTACACCTTC. It encodes CASSSPNYGYTF. The chain links TRBV5-1 to TRBJ1-2; D is unresolved. The V end lost 3 bases, the J end lost 2 bases, and 5 bases lay between the germline ends. This CDR3 contains 12 residues. From germline, CDR1 is SGHRS and CDR2 YFSETQ.

J is TRBJ2-1 and V is TRBV4-2; TRBD2 agrees at 7 bases. Per germline, CDR1 LGHNA and CDR2 YNFKEQ. This CDR3 is built from 20 residues. Trimming at V came to 0 bases and at J to 2 bases, leaving 16 bases not matched to a gene. This CDR3 is CASSQDWQIAGARAYNEQFF. The CDR3 bases are TGTGCCAGCAGCCAAGATTGGCAAATAGCGGGCGCGAGAGCCTACAATGAGCAGTTCTTC.

The CDR3 coding sequence is TGTGCCAGCAGTCTTAGCGGGCATCACAATGAGCAGTTCTTC. This gives the protein CASSLSGHHNEQFF. This sequence joins TRBV25-1 and TRBJ2-1; TRBD2 matches at 7 bases. CDR1 is MGHDK and CDR2 is SYGVNS in the germline V gene. J was trimmed by 5 bases and V by 5 bases; bases with no gene match: 6. The CDR3 spans 14 residues.

The V and J genes are TRBV5-4 and TRBJ2-5; 7 nucleotides align to TRBD2. Germline V gene data show CDR1 as SGHNT and CDR2 as YYREEE (reference sequence). The CDR3 spans 15 residues. V lost 2 bases to trimming and J lost 2 bases; unmatched junction nucleotides: 6. The CDR3 DNA follows: TGTGCCAGCAGCTTTAGTGTCGGGGGGCAAGAGACCCAGTACTTC. This encodes CASSFSVGGQETQYF.

About this clone: This likely traces to a read error, being one base from a far larger clone. This specimen includes other DNA sequences encoding the same CDR3. The rearrangement uses TRBV4-1 and TRBJ1-1, with no clear D. The CDR3 loop spans 15 amino acids. Germline loops: CDR1 MGHRA, CDR2 YSYEKL. CDR3 sequence reads: CASSQDPGWNTEAFF. The CDR3 bases are TGCGCCAGCAGCCAAGATCCGGGTTGGAACACTGAGGCTTTCTTT.

This chain connects TRBV14 to TRBJ1-5, with no clear D. The V and J ends lost 4 bases and 0 bases respectively, with 13 bases between them. Germline CDR1 reads SGHDN; CDR2 reads FVKESK. The CDR3 runs 16 residues. Here the CDR3 reads CASSLGRAFSNQPQHF. CDR3 in DNA: TGTGCCAGCAGCCTAGGTCGGGCTTTTAGCAATCAGCCCCAGCATTTT. Drawing the rest from reference TRBV14 and TRBJ1-5, the complete variable domain is EAGVTQFPSHSVIEKGQTVTLRCDPISGHDNLYWYRRVMGKEIKFLLHFVKESKQDESGMPNNRFLAERTGGTYSTLKVQPAELEDSGVYFCASSLGRAFSNQPQHFGDGTRLSIL.

The V call is TRBV10-3, the J call TRBJ1-2; 7 bases line up with TRBD1. Germline V lookup: CDR1 ENHRY, CDR2 SYGVKD. V dropped 0 bases and J dropped 4; count of bases not matched to a gene: 5. This CDR3 region has 15 residues. The CDR3 protein is CAISESQGGAYGYTF. DNA of the CDR3: TGTGCCATCAGTGAGTCTCAGGGGGGAGCCTATGGCTACACCTTC.

The J gene is TRBJ2-7, the V gene TRBV9; D possibly matches TRBD1 or TRBD2 (5 bases each). Germline CDR1 reads SGDLS; CDR2 reads YYNGEE. V was clipped by 8 bases and J by 5 bases, with 20 bases between them. The CDR3 runs 14 residues. The CDR3: CASSPGRLGNEQYF. The CDR3 DNA reads TGTGCCAGTTCTCCGGGGCGCTTGGGGAACGAGCAGTACTTC.

The chain joins TRBV5-4 to TRBJ1-4; 9 bases are a match to TRBD1. The CDR3 loop spans 15 amino acids. Germline CDR1 reads SGHNT; CDR2 reads YYREEE (reference sequence). V lost 5 bases and J lost 8; bases outside the gene matches: 10. DNA of the CDR3: TGTGCCAGCAGAAGATCGGGACAGGGTGGAGAAAAACTGTTTTTT. This gives the protein CASRRSGQGGEKLFF.

The chain couples TRBV7-9 to TRBJ1-2, with 7 bases that match TRBD1. Germline CDR1 SEHNR, CDR2 FQNEAQ (reference sequence). This CDR3 comprises 16 residues. V trimming: 1 base; J trimming: 6 bases; junction bases outside the gene matches: 11. CDR3 DNA sequence: TGTGCCAGCAGCTTAGGTGGGGCAGGGGGTTCGGATGGCTACACCTTC. It specifies CASSLGGAGGSDGYTF.

This chain connects TRBV6-1 to TRBJ1-3; D gene unclear. CDR3 length equals 12 residues. Trimming removed 8 bases at V and 0 bases at J, with 5 bases between. CDR1 is MNHNS, CDR2 SASEGT, per germline. This CDR3 is CASALSGNTIYF. DNA for the CDR3: TGTGCCAGCGCCCTCTCTGGAAACACCATATATTTT.

This chain uses TRBV9 with TRBJ1-6; TRBD1 is a possible D gene (5 bases). The germline V gene encodes CDR1 SGDLS and CDR2 YYNGEE. The CDR3 consists of 18 residues. V was trimmed by 0 bases and J by 4 bases, leaving 17 bases between them. As DNA, the CDR3 is TGTGCCAGCAGCGTAGGCGGCGGAGGTGGGGGGTATAATTCACCCCTCCACTTT. Translated: CASSVGGGGGGYNSPLHF.

The chain has TRBV27 and TRBJ1-2; 11 bases are shared with TRBD1. The trim removed 5 bases at V and 7 bases at J, leaving 9 bases unmatched. The germline gives CDR1 MNHEY, CDR2 SMNVEV (reference sequence). The CDR3 has 15 amino acids. The CDR3 protein is CASSMKSDRGPGYTF. CDR3 sequence (DNA): TGTGCCAGCAGTATGAAATCGGACAGGGGGCCTGGCTACACCTTC.

This clone was counted between two and nine times. The V call is TRBV2, the J call TRBJ1-5, with D perhaps matching TRBD1 (5 bases). The CDR3 is 14 amino acids. CDR1 is SNHLY, CDR2 FYNNEI, per germline. Trimming took off 6 bases at V and 3 bases at J, with 12 bases between the two ends. CDR3 DNA: TGTGCCAGCAGAGGGGACGTCGACAATCAGCCCCAGCATTTT. It encodes CASRGDVDNQPQHF.

This clone was seen a handful of times. The chain carries TRBV4-3 and TRBJ2-3, with a tentative D call TRBD2 (6 bases). Germline-derived CDR1 and CDR2 are LGHNA and YSLEER. CDR3 length equals 16 residues. V lost 0 bases and J lost 5, with 15 bases in between. CDR3 DNA sequence: TGCGCCAGCAGCCAAGATGCAATGGGAGGCAAAGATACGCAGTATTTT. Its protein is CASSQDAMGGKDTQYF.

This chain joins TRBV6-1 and TRBJ2-1; D perhaps matches TRBD2 (6 bases). V gave up 2 bases and J gave up 7 bases, with 12 bases separating them. The CDR3 runs 14 residues. The germline V gene encodes CDR1 MNHNS and CDR2 SASEGT. As DNA, the CDR3 is TGTGCCAGCAGTGAAAAAGGAGGGGATAATGAGCAGTTCTTC. Its translation: CASSEKGGDNEQFF.